These 25 T cell receptor beta chains came from one sample sequenced in a study of tumor and adjacent non-tumor tissue in lung cancer. A modified ARM-PCR protocol with three rounds of nested PCR amplified TCRbeta. TCRdb re-called the multiplex PCR reads through MiXCR, storing one row per CDR3 protein. The sample shows about 200,000 distinct CDR3 sequences, 70% to 75% of them seen only once. This sample's RNA came from whole unsorted tissue. The sequenced sample was lung tumor tissue. All receptors derive from a man in his fifties or sixties with non-small cell lung cancer.

This rearrangement joins TRBV11-2 to TRBJ2-5; the D gene could be TRBD1 or TRBD2 (5 bases each). Germline CDR1 and CDR2: SGHAT and FQNNGV. Trimming shortened V by 5 bases and J by 0 bases, and 10 bases separated the two germline ends. CDR3 size: 14 residues. CDR3 amino acids: CASSGWGYQETQYF. In DNA form, the CDR3 reads TGTGCCAGCAGCGGATGGGGGTACCAAGAGACCCAGTACTTC. Together with reference TRBV11-2 and TRBJ2-5, the CDR3 gives the full variable domain: EAGVAQSPRYKIIEKRQSVAFWCNPISGHATLYWYQQILGQGPKLLIQFQNNGVVDDSQLPKDRFSAERLKGVDSTLKIQPAKLEDSAVYLCASSGWGYQETQYFGPGTRLLVL.

This clonotype has a single count. This CDR3 is CAIRLGLGTDTQYF. CDR3 sequence (DNA): TGTGCCATCAGACTGGGACTAGGGACAGATACGCAGTATTTT. The chain is built from TRBV10-3 and TRBJ2-3; 8 bases map to TRBD2. The CDR3 spans 14 residues. CDR1 and CDR2 (germline): ENHRY, SYGVKD. The J segment lost 3 bases and the V segment lost 6 bases, leaving 5 bases of the junction unmatched.

This clonotype appeared once. The final CDR3 position lacks the conserved phenylalanine or tryptophan, pointing to a likely read error. Here the CDR3 reads CSAGWRRGGRTDTQYL. The CDR3 region has the DNA TGCAGTGCTGGGTGGAGGCGGGGGGGCAGGACAGATACGCAGTATCTT. The V call is TRBV20-1, the J call TRBJ2-3, with 9 nucleotides matching TRBD2. This CDR3 contains 16 residues. V shed 5 bases and J 3 bases; nucleotides not matched to a gene: 12. The germline V gene has CDR1 DFQATT and CDR2 SNEGSKA (reference sequence).

This clonotype was recorded at least ten times. The chain joins TRBV20-1 to TRBJ2-1; a possible D gene is TRBD2 (6 bases). Germline loops: CDR1 DFQATT, CDR2 SNEGSKA (reference sequence). The CDR3 extends over 12 amino acids. The V end was cut by 3 bases, the J end by 10 bases, with 13 bases between. In nucleotides, the CDR3 is TGCAGTGCTAGGCGACTAGAGGAGGAGCAGTTCTTC. This gives the protein CSARRLEEEQFF.

This rearrangement joins TRBV7-2 to TRBJ2-7; no reliable D call. CDR1 and CDR2 (germline): SGHTA, FQGNSA. The ends were cut back, 5 bases at V and 3 bases at J, with 14 bases in the middle. The CDR3 is 14 residues long. The chain's CDR3 is CTSSAAEPYYEQYV. The CDR3 nucleotides read TGTACCAGCAGCGCGGCGGAACCCTACTACGAGCAGTACGTC.

The table lists this clonotype with a few counts. One end of the junction does not line up with germline, which may come from a read error. The chain couples TRBV28 to TRBJ2-5, with D tentatively TRBD1 (6 bases). In germline, CDR1 is MDHEN, CDR2 SYDVKM. The CDR3 covers 13 residues. The CDR3 DNA follows: TGTGCCAGCCGCGTGGGGGCACAAGAGACCCAGTATTTC. Its protein is CASRVGAQETQYF.

On this clonotype itself: A junction boundary mismatches the germline segment, possibly from a read error. The rearrangement links TRBV7-8 to TRBJ2-7, with D perhaps assigned TRBD1 or TRBD2 (5 bases each). The CDR3 covers 14 residues. Germline CDR1 SGHVS, CDR2 FQNEAQ. For the CDR3, the DNA is TGTGCCAGCAGCGTTGAGAGGGGACCCTACGAGCAGAACTTC. As protein: CASSVERGPYEQNF.

As to this clonotype: A much larger clone lies one base from this, so it may be a read error. The chain has TRBV20-1 and TRBJ2-3, with D possibly TRBD2 on 6 matching bases. Germline V gene lookup returns CDR1 DFQATT and CDR2 SNEGSKA (reference sequence). The CDR3 has 14 residues. The chain's CDR3 is CSASPVTSTDTLYF. As DNA, the CDR3 is TGCAGTGCTAGTCCCGTAACTAGCACAGATACGCTGTATTTT.

The chain links TRBV20-1 to TRBJ2-2; TRBD2 is a possible D gene (5 bases). This CDR3 is built from 15 residues. Germline V gene lookup returns CDR1 DFQATT and CDR2 SNEGSKA (reference sequence). Trimming took off 7 bases at V and 8 bases at J, with 23 bases between the two ends. The CDR3 bases are TGCAGTGTGCCCCGGCGGGCGGGTGGCACAGGGGAGCTGTTTTTT. As protein: CSVPRRAGGTGELFF.

Of note for this clonotype: One junction end does not reproduce the germline sequence, and a read error may be involved. The chain combines TRBV12-3 or TRBV12-4 with TRBJ2-1; D not resolved. This CDR3 spans 14 amino acids. The CDR3 nucleotides read TGTACCAGCAATCCACTACTTGCGGCCCATGAGCAGTTCTTC. Translation gives CTSNPLLAAHEQFF.

A note on this clonotype: Since a much larger clone is just one base distant, this may be a read error. The chain is built from TRBV29-1 and TRBJ1-2; a possible D gene is TRBD1 (5 bases). The germline V gene encodes CDR1 SQVTM and CDR2 ANQGSEA. V was trimmed by 8 bases and J by 8 bases, leaving 15 bases between them. The CDR3 covers 11 residues. CDR3 residues: CSINPRGGYTF. The CDR3 DNA is TGCAGCATAAACCCGAGGGGCGGCTACACCTTC.

This chain uses TRBV6-2 or TRBV6-3 with TRBJ2-3; the match to TRBD2 covers 9 bases. The CDR3 sequence is 17 residues long. In germline, CDR1 is MNHEY, CDR2 SVGEGT. V was pared by 0 bases and J by 5 bases, with 9 bases of the junction left unmatched. The CDR3 region is CASSYSMSSGRIDTQYF. In nucleotides, the CDR3 is TGTGCCAGCAGTTACTCGATGAGTAGCGGGAGAATAGATACGCAGTATTTT.

Details on this clonotype: The junction departs from the called germline gene at one end, perhaps through a read error. This rearrangement joins TRBV4-1 to TRBJ1-1; D not certain. Germline loops: CDR1 MGHRA, CDR2 YSYEKL. The CDR3 runs 15 residues. CDR3 nucleotides: TGCGCCAGCAACCAAGAGCGGACTATGAACACTGAAGCTTTCTTT. It specifies CASNQERTMNTEAFF.

About this clonotype itself: Sequence at one end of the junction differs from germline and may be a read error. This chain connects TRBV28 to TRBJ2-2; a possible D gene is TRBD2 (6 bases). The CDR3 runs 15 residues. Germline V gene sequence: CDR1 MDHEN, CDR2 SYDVKM. This chain's CDR3 is CASTEEGLCTGELFF. For the CDR3, the DNA is TGTGCCAGCACTGAAGAGGGACTCTGCACTGGGGAGTTGTTTTTT.

This clonotype was found a few times. V gene TRBV10-3 combines with J gene TRBJ2-1; 10 bases match TRBD1. Looked up from germline, CDR1 is ENHRY and CDR2 is SYGVKD. V shed 6 bases, J shed 7 bases, and the junction held 6 bases outside the gene matches. CDR3 length: 14 amino acids. The CDR3 spells CAIRTGGRENEQFF. The CDR3 bases are TGTGCCATCAGGACAGGGGGCAGGGAGAATGAGCAGTTCTTC.

A remark on this clonotype: This may come from a read error, since a much larger clone is one base off. The CDR3 does not end in the conserved phenylalanine or tryptophan, so this is likely a read error. This chain's CDR3 is CASMFSGTEEQFS. CDR3 DNA: TGCGCCAGCATGTTTAGCGGAACCGAGGAGCAGTTCTCC. V usage is TRBV10-1 and J usage is TRBJ2-1, with D possibly being TRBD2 (6 bases). Germline-derived CDR1 and CDR2 are WNHNN and SYGVQD (reference sequence). The V end lost 7 bases, the J end lost 10 bases, and 17 bases lay between the germline ends. The CDR3 sequence is 13 residues long.

The rearrangement uses TRBV5-1 and TRBJ2-3; TRBD1 is a possible D gene (6 bases). V was shortened by 4 bases and J by 2 bases, with 17 bases between the two germline ends. The CDR3 sequence is 16 residues long. Germline lookup yields CDR1 SGHRS and CDR2 YFSETQ. CDR3 loop: CASSNAQGHPTDTQYF. The CDR3 DNA reads TGCGCCAGCAGCAATGCCCAGGGACACCCCACAGATACGCAGTATTTT.

This clonotype was seen only a few times. A much larger clone differs from this one at a single base, so this may be a read error. The chain couples TRBV11-2 to TRBJ2-3; possible D gene TRBD2, 5 bases. From germline, CDR1 is SGHAT and CDR2 FQNNGV. Deletions cut 3 bases from V and 2 bases from J, with 12 bases between. The CDR3 is 15 amino acids. CDR3 nucleotide sequence: TGTGCCAGCAGCTTCGGGATCACTAACACAGATACGCAGTATTTT. Its translation: CASSFGITNTDTQYF. The whole variable domain, filled in from reference TRBV11-2 and TRBJ2-3, reads EAGVAQSPRYKIIEKRQSVAFWCNPISGHATLYWYQQILGQGPKLLIQFQNNGVVDDSQLPKDRFSAERLKGVDSTLKIQPAKLEDSAVYLCASSFGITNTDTQYFGPGTRLTVL.

The V gene is TRBV11-2, the J gene TRBJ2-7; D remains ambiguous. This CDR3 has 16 amino acids. With 5 bases removed from V and 3 bases from J, the gap between germline ends came to 20 bases. The V gene's germline CDR1 is SGHAT and CDR2 FQNNGV. The CDR3, as DNA: TGTGCCAGCAGCGACCACCACGACCGAAAGATCTACGAGCAGTACTTC. Its translation: CASSDHHDRKIYEQYF.

This clonotype was counted at least ten times. The chain employs TRBV6-5 and TRBJ1-5, with TRBD1 identical over 7 bases. V shed 6 bases, J shed 1 base, and the junction held 3 bases outside the gene matches. CDR3 length equals 14 residues. Germline CDR1 and CDR2: MNHEY and SVGAGI. The CDR3 DNA sequence: TGTGCCAGCAGCAGGGGGGCGAGCAATCAGCCCCAGCATTTT. This gives the protein CASSRGASNQPQHF.

As to this clonotype: It may be a read error: a sequence one base away is much more abundant. The chain has TRBV10-2 and TRBJ2-7; possibly TRBD1 or TRBD2 for D (5 bases each). The CDR3 sequence is 14 residues long. The germline V and J ends were trimmed by 3 bases and 0 bases, with 9 bases remaining between them. Per germline, CDR1 WSHSY and CDR2 SAAADI. The CDR3 bases are TGCGCCAGCAGTGATAGAGGGGCCTCCTACGAGCAGTACTTC. Its translation is CASSDRGASYEQYF.

About this clonotype: Relative to the germline gene, one junction end is altered; a read error may explain this. The chain joins TRBV6-1 to TRBJ2-7; D is perhaps TRBD2 (5 bases). Looked up from germline, CDR1 is MNHNS and CDR2 is SASEGT. The CDR3 is 17 residues long. CDR3 DNA: TGTACCAGCAGTGCCGGACTGGTGAGGGTGATCGAACATCGGCAGTACTTC. Amino acid sequence: CTSSAGLVRVIEHRQYF.

On this clonotype: Since a much larger clone is just one base distant, this may be a read error. The chain's CDR3 is CARSPGEGDRVTGELFF. The CDR3 bases are TGCGCCAGGAGCCCAGGGGAAGGGGACAGGGTCACCGGGGAGCTGTTTTTT. The J gene is TRBJ2-2, the V gene TRBV4-3; TRBD1 aligns across 9 bases. This CDR3 has 17 amino acids. Germline lookup yields CDR1 LGHNA and CDR2 YSLEER.

The gene calls are TRBV30 and TRBJ1-1; D call uncertain. V gave up 3 bases and J gave up 0 bases, with 8 bases separating them. CDR1 is GTSNPN and CDR2 is SVGIG in the germline V gene (reference sequence). This CDR3 is 13 amino acids long. The CDR3 loop reads CAWSFAMNTEAFF. DNA for the CDR3: TGTGCCTGGAGCTTTGCGATGAACACTGAAGCTTTCTTT.

This clonotype was seen at least ten times. This sequence joins TRBV11-3 and TRBJ2-7, with D possibly being TRBD1 or TRBD2 (5 bases each). CDR1 and CDR2 (germline): SGHNT, YENEEA. The CDR3 has 17 amino acids. Trimming shortened V by 5 bases and J by 1 base, and 21 bases separated the two germline ends. CDR3 region: CASSPPQGTAGSYEQYF. CDR3 nucleotides: TGTGCCAGCAGCCCACCTCAAGGGACGGCAGGTTCCTACGAGCAGTACTTC.